This T cell receptor (beta chain) was captured in a study of immune evolution from preneoplasia to lung adenocarcinoma. Each case's diagnosis was confirmed by two pathologists on H&E. Profiling relied on immunoSEQ multiplex PCR, and the TCRdb table lists in-frame clones only, not all of them. The sample contains nearly 2,500 clones, approximately 80% of which appear only once. CDR1 and CDR2 (germline): SGHTA, FQGTGA. There are 16 residues in the CDR3. Deletions cut 3 bases from V and 2 bases from J, with 17 bases between. Study-wide findings and caveats: From normal lung to invasive adenocarcinoma, top clone frequencies appeared to decrease.

Points on this clone: Its antigen is not known.

The clonotype comes from a person aged 70 to 85 with lung adenocarcinoma. Sequencing was carried out using FFPE adjacent normal lung tissue. The V call is TRBV7-3, the J call TRBJ2-7; the D gene is possibly TRBD2 (6 bases). Here the CDR3 reads CASSFGGPERTYEQYF. The CDR3 nucleotides are TGTGCCAGCAGCTTCGGGGGTCCGGAGCGGACCTACGAGCAGTACTTC.